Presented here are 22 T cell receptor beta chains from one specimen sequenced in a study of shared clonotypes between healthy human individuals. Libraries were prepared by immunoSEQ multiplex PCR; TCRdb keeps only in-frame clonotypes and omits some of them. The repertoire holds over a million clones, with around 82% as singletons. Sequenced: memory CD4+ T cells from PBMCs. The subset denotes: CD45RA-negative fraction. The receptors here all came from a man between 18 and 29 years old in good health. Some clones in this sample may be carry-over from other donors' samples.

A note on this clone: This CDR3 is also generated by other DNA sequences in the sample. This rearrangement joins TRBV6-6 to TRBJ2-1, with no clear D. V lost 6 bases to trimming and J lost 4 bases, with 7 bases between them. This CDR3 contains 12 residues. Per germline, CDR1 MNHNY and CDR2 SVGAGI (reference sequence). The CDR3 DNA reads TGTGCCAGCAGCCGAAGTTACAATGAGCAGTTCTTC. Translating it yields CASSRSYNEQFF.

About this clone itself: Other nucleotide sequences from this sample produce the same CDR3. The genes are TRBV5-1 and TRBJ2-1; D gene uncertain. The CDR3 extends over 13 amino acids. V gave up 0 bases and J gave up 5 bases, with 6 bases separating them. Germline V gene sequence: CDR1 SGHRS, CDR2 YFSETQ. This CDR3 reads CASSLGFDNEQFF. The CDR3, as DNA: TGCGCCAGCAGCTTGGGTTTTGACAATGAGCAGTTCTTC.

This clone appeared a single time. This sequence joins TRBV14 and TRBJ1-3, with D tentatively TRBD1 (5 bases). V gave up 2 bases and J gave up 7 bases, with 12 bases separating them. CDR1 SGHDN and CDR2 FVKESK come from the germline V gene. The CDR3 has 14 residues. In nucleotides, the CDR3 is TGTGCCAGCAGCCAAATTCGGAGGGGCAACACCATATATTTT. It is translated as CASSQIRRGNTIYF.

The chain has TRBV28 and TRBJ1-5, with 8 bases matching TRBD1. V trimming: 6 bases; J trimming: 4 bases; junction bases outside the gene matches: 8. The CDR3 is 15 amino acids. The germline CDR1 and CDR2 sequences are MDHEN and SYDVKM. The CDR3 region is CASRRTGRGNQPQHF. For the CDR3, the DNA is TGTGCCAGCAGGCGGACAGGGCGTGGGAATCAGCCCCAGCATTTT.

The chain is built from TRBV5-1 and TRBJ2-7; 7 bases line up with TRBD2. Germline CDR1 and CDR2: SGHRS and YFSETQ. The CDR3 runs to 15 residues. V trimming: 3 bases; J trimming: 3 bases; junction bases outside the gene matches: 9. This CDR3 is CASSSSAGNVYEQYF. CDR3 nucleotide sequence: TGCGCCAGCAGCTCCTCAGCGGGAAATGTCTACGAGCAGTACTTC.

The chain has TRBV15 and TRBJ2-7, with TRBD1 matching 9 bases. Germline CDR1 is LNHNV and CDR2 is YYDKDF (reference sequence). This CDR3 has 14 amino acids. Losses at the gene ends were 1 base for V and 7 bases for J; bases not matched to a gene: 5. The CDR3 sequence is CATSRAQGANEQYF. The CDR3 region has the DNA TGTGCCACCAGCAGAGCACAGGGGGCCAATGAGCAGTACTTC.

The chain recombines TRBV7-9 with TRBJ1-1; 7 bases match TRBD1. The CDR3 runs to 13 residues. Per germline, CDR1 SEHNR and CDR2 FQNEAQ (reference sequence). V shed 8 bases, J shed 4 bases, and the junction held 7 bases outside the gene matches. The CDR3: CASGWAGGTEAFF. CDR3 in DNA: TGTGCCAGCGGCTGGGCAGGGGGCACTGAAGCTTTCTTT.

The CDR3 DNA sequence: TGTGCCAGCTCACCACAACTAGCGGGAGCCGGGGTCACCGGGGAGCTGTTTTTT. The encoded protein is CASSPQLAGAGVTGELFF. This chain links TRBV18 with TRBJ2-2; 11 bases fit TRBD2. Germline V gives CDR1 KGHSH, CDR2 LQKENI. The junction had 8 bases not matched to a gene; V was cut back by 1 base and J by 4 bases. The CDR3 length is 18 residues.

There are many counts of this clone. The DNA for the CDR3 is TGTGCCAGCAGTTCAAGGGGAGAGACCCAGTACTTC. It yields the protein CASSSRGETQYF. The rearrangement joins TRBV6-5 to TRBJ2-5, with D possibly being TRBD1 (5 bases). Germline loops: CDR1 MNHEY, CDR2 SVGAGI. CDR3 length equals 12 residues. V dropped 4 bases and J dropped 4 bases, with 7 bases sitting between them.

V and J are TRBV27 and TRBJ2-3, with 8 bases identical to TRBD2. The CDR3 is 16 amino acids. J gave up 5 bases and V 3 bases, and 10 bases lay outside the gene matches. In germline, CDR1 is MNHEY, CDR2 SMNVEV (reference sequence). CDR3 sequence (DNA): TGTGCCAGCAGTTTGAAGACTAGCGCTAAGGGAGATACGCAGTATTTT. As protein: CASSLKTSAKGDTQYF.

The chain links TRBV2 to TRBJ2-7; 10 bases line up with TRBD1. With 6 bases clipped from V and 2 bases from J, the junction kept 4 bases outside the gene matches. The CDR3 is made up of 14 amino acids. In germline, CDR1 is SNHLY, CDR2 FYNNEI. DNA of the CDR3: TGTGCCAGCAGCCGGGACAGGGGCACCTACGAGCAGTACTTC. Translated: CASSRDRGTYEQYF.

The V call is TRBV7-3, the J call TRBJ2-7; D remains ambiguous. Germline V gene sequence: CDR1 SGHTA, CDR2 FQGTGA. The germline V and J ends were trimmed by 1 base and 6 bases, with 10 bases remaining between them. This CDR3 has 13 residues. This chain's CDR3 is CASSLNRQSEQYF. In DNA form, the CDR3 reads TGTGCCAGCAGCTTAAACAGACAAAGCGAGCAGTACTTC.

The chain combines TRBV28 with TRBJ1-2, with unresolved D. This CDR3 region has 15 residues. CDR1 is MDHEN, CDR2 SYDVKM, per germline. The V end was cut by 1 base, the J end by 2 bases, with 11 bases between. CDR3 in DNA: TGTGCCAGCAGTTTATACCGCGAGAGGAACTATGGCTACACCTTC. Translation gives CASSLYRERNYGYTF.

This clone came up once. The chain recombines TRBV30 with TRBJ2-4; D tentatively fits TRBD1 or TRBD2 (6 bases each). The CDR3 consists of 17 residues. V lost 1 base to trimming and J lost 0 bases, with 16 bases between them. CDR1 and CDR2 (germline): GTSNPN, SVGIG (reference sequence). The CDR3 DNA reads TGTGCCTGGAGTGAAGTCGGGGGCCTTTTAGCCAAAAACATTCAGTACTTC. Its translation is CAWSEVGGLLAKNIQYF.

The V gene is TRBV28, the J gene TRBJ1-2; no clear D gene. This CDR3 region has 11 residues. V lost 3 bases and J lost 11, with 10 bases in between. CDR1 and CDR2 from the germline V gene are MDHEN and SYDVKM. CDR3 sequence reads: CASSLQLSYTF. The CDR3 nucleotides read TGTGCCAGCAGTTTGCAGCTTTCTTACACCTTC.

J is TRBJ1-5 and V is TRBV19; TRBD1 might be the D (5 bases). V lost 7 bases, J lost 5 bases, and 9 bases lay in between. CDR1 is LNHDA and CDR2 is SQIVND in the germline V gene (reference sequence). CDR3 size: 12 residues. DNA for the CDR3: TGTGCCAGTACCCAAGGGGATCAGCCCCAGCATTTT. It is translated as CASTQGDQPQHF.

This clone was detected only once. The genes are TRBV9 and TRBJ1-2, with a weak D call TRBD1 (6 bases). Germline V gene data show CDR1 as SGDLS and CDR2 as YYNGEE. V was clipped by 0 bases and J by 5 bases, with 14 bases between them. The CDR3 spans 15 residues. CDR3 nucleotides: TGTGCCAGCAGCGTAGATCCAGGGGATGGGTATGGCTACACCTTC. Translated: CASSVDPGDGYGYTF.

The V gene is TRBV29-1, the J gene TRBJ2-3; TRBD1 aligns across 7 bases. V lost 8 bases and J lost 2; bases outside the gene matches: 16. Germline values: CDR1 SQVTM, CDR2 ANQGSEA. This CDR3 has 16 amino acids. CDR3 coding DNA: TGCAGCTCGGGACCCCCGTTGGGACAGCACACAGATACGCAGTATTTT. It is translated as CSSGPPLGQHTDTQYF.

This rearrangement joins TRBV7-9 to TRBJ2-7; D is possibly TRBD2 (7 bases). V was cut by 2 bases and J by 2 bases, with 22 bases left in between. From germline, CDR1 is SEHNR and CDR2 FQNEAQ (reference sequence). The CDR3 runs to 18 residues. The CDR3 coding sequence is TGTGCCAGCAGCTTAATACGTCTAGCGGAGAGGGGGACCTACGAGCAGTACTTC. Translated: CASSLIRLAERGTYEQYF.

For the CDR3, the DNA is TGTGCCTGGAGTGGAGGTATGCCGCGGGAAAAACTGTTTTTT. Amino acid sequence: CAWSGGMPREKLFF. This chain joins TRBV30 and TRBJ1-4; no clear D gene. V lost 1 base, J lost 8 bases, and 14 bases lay in between. Germline V gene data show CDR1 as GTSNPN and CDR2 as SVGIG (reference sequence). The length of the CDR3 is 14 residues.

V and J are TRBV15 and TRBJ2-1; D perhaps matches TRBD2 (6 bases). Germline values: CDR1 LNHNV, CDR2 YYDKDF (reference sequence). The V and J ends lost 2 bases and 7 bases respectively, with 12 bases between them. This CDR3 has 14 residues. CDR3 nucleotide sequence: TGTGCCACCAGCAGAAAGGCGGGGCTAAATGAGCAGTTCTTC. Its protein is CATSRKAGLNEQFF.

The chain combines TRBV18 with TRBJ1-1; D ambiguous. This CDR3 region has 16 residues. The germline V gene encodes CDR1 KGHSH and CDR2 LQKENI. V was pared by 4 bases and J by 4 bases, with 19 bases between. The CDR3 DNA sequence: TGTGCCAGCTCACTACACGTTAGGGCCAGTTCCACTGAAGCTTTCTTT. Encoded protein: CASSLHVRASSTEAFF.